This T cell receptor beta chain is from a study of neurological immune-mediated disorders. As for the cDNA, it was generated by 5'RACE with 10-nucleotide random UMIs. TCRdb re-called the 5' RACE reads with MiXCR, one entry per CDR3 protein. This sample has about 36,000 distinct CDR3 sequences, with around 10% found just once. This CDR3 is built from 12 residues. In germline, CDR1 is DFQATT, CDR2 SNEGSKA (reference sequence). J gave up 3 bases and V 5 bases, and 2 bases lay outside the gene matches. Indicated time point: technical triplicate 1. This clonotype was found many times. V usage is TRBV20-1 and J usage is TRBJ2-7; 9 nucleotides match TRBD2. The material sequenced was PBMCs. The receptor comes from a man aged 55 to 69 with HTLV-1-associated myelopathy (HAM/TSP). CDR3 sequence: CSADSGSYEQYF. DNA of the CDR3: TGCAGTGCTGATAGCGGGAGCTACGAGCAGTACTTC.